This T cell receptor beta chain was recorded in a study of Graves' ophthalmopathy and Graves' hyperthyroidism. Study information: Peripheral blood samples were taken at initial diagnosis, before any treatment.

Study outcomes and limitations: Most expanded thyroid clonotypes above 0.001 frequency also appeared in blood. Discrimination between ophthalmopathy and stable hyperthyroidism by a 13-signature model showed about 85% sensitivity and more than 65% specificity.

The starting material, more than 8 ml of fresh peripheral blood, provided the PBMCs. Remarks on this clonotype: What it binds is unknown.

This CDR3 has 17 amino acids. CDR1 and CDR2 (germline): SGHTA, FQGNSA. RNA transcripts were the template, and TCR beta CDR3 regions were amplified from them. RT-PCR was first run with HTBI primers, then multiplex PCR in a second round. TCRdb recomputed calls from the multiplex PCR reads with MiXCR, one row per CDR3 protein. The sample includes 200,000 to 300,000 distinct CDR3 sequences, 45% of them seen just once. Source material: peripheral blood. This TCR came from an adult man with Graves' ophthalmopathy. The chain has TRBV7-2 and TRBJ2-5; 12 nucleotides agree with TRBD2. The DNA end is more similar to TRBJ2-1, so the J call may be wrong. This CDR3 reads CASSPSLLAGGGDEQFF. CDR3 nucleotides: TGTGCCAGCAGCCCCAGCCTACTAGCGGGAGGTGGCGATGAGCAGTTCTTC.